This record looks at one T cell receptor beta chain sequence and its context. The sample comes from a study of TIL therapy for anti-PD-1-resistant metastatic lung cancer. Study in general: Most patients had lung adenocarcinoma; four tumors were EGFR-mutant, two ALK-rearranged; half smoked currently or formerly.

This was the immunoSEQ v3 assay. Only in-frame clones appear in the TCRdb table, and some are missing; sequencing was by immunoSEQ multiplex PCR. Among roughly 15,000 clones listed, more than 75% were seen once. Specified time point: pre-treatment sample, taken before nivolumab and TIL therapy. Stage 4 NSCLC adults joined between 2017 and 2020. The sequencing here drew on blood, taken at baseline. This receptor was taken from a person aged 25 to 85 with non-small cell lung cancer.

The CDR3 is CASSVGGFTEAFF. CDR3 nucleotide sequence: TGTGCCAGCAGTGTTGGGGGGTTCACTGAAGCTTTCTTT. The V and J genes are TRBV6-5 and TRBJ1-1; D perhaps matches TRBD1 (5 bases). The germline V and J ends were trimmed by 5 bases and 4 bases, with 11 bases remaining between them. Germline lookup yields CDR1 MNHEY and CDR2 SVGAGI. This CDR3 comprises 13 residues.